This TCR beta chain was sequenced for a study of shared clonotypes between healthy human individuals. Study-wide results and caveats: Donor clonotype sharing was expected to depend on sequencing depth. Only blood underwent sampling, and tissue repertoires likely differ.

Libraries were prepared by immunoSEQ multiplex PCR; TCRdb keeps only in-frame clonotypes and omits some of them. Among 450,000 or so clones listed, roughly three quarters were seen once. A word on this clone: Its antigen is unknown.

With V trimmed by 4 bases and J by 5 bases, 10 bases remained unmatched. This CDR3 contains 16 residues. CDR1 is MNHEY and CDR2 is SMNVEV in the germline V gene (reference sequence). This chain uses TRBV27 with TRBJ1-1; 10 bases agree with TRBD1. The receptor comes from a middle-aged woman in good health. Some clones in this sample may be carry-over from other donors' samples. The sequencing sample was made of PBMCs. In DNA form, the CDR3 reads TGTGCCAGCAGTTCCCCTCGACAGGGGGCATGGACTGAAGCTTTCTTT. Translated, it gives CASSSPRQGAWTEAFF.